This passage covers 3 T cell receptor beta chains from one sample sequenced in a study of beta chain features in type 1 diabetes. TCRB transcripts that were expressed got sequenced, as all of the isolated RNA had been reverse transcribed. The protocol was immunoSEQ multiplex PCR, while the TCRdb copy is restricted to in-frame clones and leaves out a portion. The repertoire consists of roughly 42,000 clones, with about 50% occurring once and the leading ten covering 0.25% to 0.3%. The sequencing sample was made of stem cell memory CD4+ T cells from blood. The receptors here all came from a woman under 40 in good health.

J is TRBJ1-2 and V is TRBV5-4; TRBD1 matches at 11 bases. There are 15 residues in the CDR3. V shed 4 bases, J shed 3 bases, and the junction held 5 bases outside the gene matches. Germline V lookup: CDR1 SGHNT, CDR2 YYREEE (reference sequence). The CDR3 DNA reads TGTGCCAGCAGCGGCCGGGGACAGGGGGACTATGGCTACACCTTC. Protein product: CASSGRGQGDYGYTF.

The J gene is TRBJ1-2, the V gene TRBV7-9; TRBD1 might be the D (5 bases). The CDR3 sequence is 14 residues long. Per germline, CDR1 SEHNR and CDR2 FQNEAQ (reference sequence). The V end lost 5 bases, the J end lost 2 bases, and 12 bases lay between the germline ends. CDR3 coding DNA: TGTGCCAGCAGCCCTATACAGGAGAACTATGGCTACACCTTC. As protein: CASSPIQENYGYTF. Full variable domain (missing parts from reference TRBV7-9 and TRBJ1-2): DTGVSQNPRHKITKRGQNVTFRCDPISEHNRLYWYRQTLGQGPEFLTYFQNEAQLEKSRLLSDRFSAERPKGSFSTLEIQRTEQGDSAMYLCASSPIQENYGYTFGSGTRLTVV.

This chain links TRBV28 with TRBJ1-4; D call uncertain. Trimming shortened V by 5 bases and J by 0 bases, and 10 bases separated the two germline ends. Germline V CDR1 and CDR2: MDHEN, SYDVKM. The CDR3 totals 15 residues. CDR3 sequence: CASSEAPATNEKLFF. CDR3 in DNA: TGTGCCAGCAGTGAAGCGCCTGCAACTAATGAAAAACTGTTTTTT.